This is a list of T cell receptor beta chains from one sample in a study of blood T cell repertoires in COVID-19. The data were produced by immunoSEQ multiplex PCR, yet TCRdb's version contains in-frame clones alone and is incomplete. The sample has about 30,000 clones; just over 85% are singletons. The sample taken for sequencing was peripheral blood. The receptors were gathered from a human donor in a cohort sampled during active COVID-19. CDR3s include the opening cysteine and the closing phenylalanine or tryptophan. D genes are given only for firm matches. The size entry is marked missing in some rows and otherwise reads once, few, many or a size class.

D gene: NA
V gene: TRBV10-3
J gene: TRBJ1-4
clone size: NA
CDR3 protein: CAISEVVQEKLFF
CDR3 DNA: TGTGCCATCAGTGAGGTTGTGCAGGAAAAACTGTTTTTT

D gene: NA
V gene: TRBV5-1
J gene: TRBJ1-2
clone size: NA
CDR3 protein: CASSLEGGPYGYTF
CDR3 DNA: TGCGCCAGCAGCTTGGAAGGGGGACCCTATGGCTACACCTTC

D gene: TRBD1
V gene: TRBV18
J gene: TRBJ1-4
clone size: NA
CDR3 protein: CASSRQGRNEKLFF
CDR3 DNA: TGTGCCAGCTCAAGACAGGGACGAAATGAAAAACTGTTTTTT

D gene: NA
V gene: TRBV7-6
J gene: TRBJ1-2
clone size: NA
CDR3 protein: CASSLLSAGGKGYTF
CDR3 DNA: TGTGCCAGCAGCCTGCTATCGGCGGGGGGCAAGGGCTACACCTTC

D gene: NA
V gene: TRBV5-1
J gene: TRBJ2-2
clone size: NA
CDR3 protein: CASSPGLLNTGELFF
CDR3 DNA: TGCGCCAGCAGCCCGGGACTCCTGAACACCGGGGAGCTGTTTTTT

D gene: NA
V gene: TRBV29-1
J gene: TRBJ1-2
clone size: NA
CDR3 protein: CSVGDYALTYGYTF
CDR3 DNA: TGCAGCGTTGGAGACTATGCCCTAACCTATGGCTACACCTTC

D gene: TRBD2
V gene: TRBV5-1
J gene: TRBJ2-3
clone size: NA
CDR3 protein: CASATSAGVTSTDTQYF
CDR3 DNA: TGCGCCAGCGCCACCTCGGCGGGGGTAACTAGCACAGATACGCAGTATTTT

D gene: NA
V gene: TRBV5-1
J gene: TRBJ2-5
clone size: NA
CDR3 protein: CASSTLESVETQYF
CDR3 DNA: TGCGCCAGCAGCACCCTTGAGTCCGTAGAGACCCAGTACTTC

D gene: NA
V gene: TRBV6-5
J gene: TRBJ2-2
clone size: NA
CDR3 protein: CASTDSPNTGELFF
CDR3 DNA: TGTGCCAGCACGGACAGCCCCAACACCGGGGAGCTGTTTTTT

D gene: NA
V gene: TRBV29-1
J gene: TRBJ2-3
clone size: NA
CDR3 protein: CSVGVGGTDTQYF
CDR3 DNA: TGCAGCGTTGGGGTGGGAGGCACAGATACGCAGTATTTT

D gene: NA
V gene: TRBV5-1
J gene: TRBJ2-3
clone size: NA
CDR3 protein: CASSLQGQEGDTQYF
CDR3 DNA: TGCGCCAGCAGTCTTCAAGGACAGGAGGGAGATACGCAGTATTTT

D gene: TRBD1
V gene: TRBV12-5
J gene: TRBJ2-5
clone size: NA
CDR3 protein: CASGTRTGAVETQYF
CDR3 DNA: TGTGCTAGTGGTACCCGGACAGGGGCGGTGGAGACCCAGTACTTC

D gene: NA
V gene: TRBV19
J gene: TRBJ2-1
clone size: NA
CDR3 protein: CAGPGASVCNEQFF
CDR3 DNA: TGTGCCGGCCCAGGGGCTAGTGTGTGCAATGAGCAGTTCTTC

D gene: NA
V gene: TRBV11-1
J gene: TRBJ1-2
clone size: NA
CDR3 protein: CASSFDSYGYTF
CDR3 DNA: TGTGCCAGCAGCTTTGACAGCTATGGCTACACCTTC

D gene: NA
V gene: TRBV19
J gene: TRBJ1-1
clone size: NA
CDR3 protein: CASSIGGRVTEAFF
CDR3 DNA: TGTGCCAGTAGTATAGGGGGCAGGGTCACTGAAGCTTTCTTT

D gene: TRBD2
V gene: TRBV19
J gene: TRBJ2-1
clone size: NA
CDR3 protein: CASSSRTSGGYNEQFF
CDR3 DNA: TGTGCCAGTAGTTCGCGGACTAGCGGGGGCTACAATGAGCAGTTCTTC

D gene: TRBD1
V gene: TRBV3-1/TRBV3-2
J gene: TRBJ1-5
clone size: NA
CDR3 protein: CASSQGTGRSNQPQHF
CDR3 DNA: TGTGCCAGCAGCCAGGGGACAGGGAGAAGCAATCAGCCCCAGCATTTT

D gene: NA
V gene: TRBV5-1
J gene: TRBJ2-5
clone size: NA
CDR3 protein: CASSRPGLQTETQYF
CDR3 DNA: TGCGCCAGCAGCAGACCGGGACTCCAAACGGAGACCCAGTACTTC

D gene: TRBD1
V gene: TRBV5-1
J gene: TRBJ1-2
clone size: NA
CDR3 protein: CASSWTGTGGSYGYTF
CDR3 DNA: TGCGCCAGCAGCTGGACCGGGACAGGGGGCTCCTATGGCTACACCTTC

D gene: TRBD1
V gene: TRBV6-5
J gene: TRBJ1-5
clone size: NA
CDR3 protein: CASSWDRTGNQPQHF
CDR3 DNA: TGTGCCAGCAGTTGGGACAGAACTGGCAATCAGCCCCAGCATTTT

D gene: TRBD1
V gene: TRBV10-3
J gene: TRBJ1-2
clone size: NA
CDR3 protein: CAIRSDRGSRGYTF
CDR3 DNA: TGTGCCATCCGCTCGGACAGGGGTTCGCGGGGCTACACCTTC

D gene: TRBD1
V gene: TRBV18
J gene: TRBJ2-3
clone size: NA
CDR3 protein: CASSPPTFLDRGPEDTQYF
CDR3 DNA: TGTGCCAGCTCACCACCGACCTTCCTAGACAGGGGGCCTGAAGATACGCAGTATTTT

D gene: TRBD1
V gene: TRBV2
J gene: TRBJ1-2
clone size: NA
CDR3 protein: CASRGSRTGTNYGYTF
CDR3 DNA: TGTGCCAGCAGGGGAAGTAGGACAGGGACTAACTATGGCTACACCTTC

D gene: TRBD1
V gene: TRBV27
J gene: TRBJ2-7
clone size: NA
CDR3 protein: CASSLSGTGFYEQYF
CDR3 DNA: TGTGCCAGCAGTTTATCCGGGACAGGGTTTTACGAGCAGTACTTC

D gene: TRBD1
V gene: TRBV30
J gene: TRBJ2-5
clone size: NA
CDR3 protein: CAWSVPPGTGQETQYF
CDR3 DNA: TGTGCCTGGAGTGTACCGCCTGGGACAGGACAAGAGACCCAGTACTTC

D gene: NA
V gene: TRBV19
J gene: TRBJ1-2
clone size: NA
CDR3 protein: CASSIDPYYGYTF
CDR3 DNA: TGTGCCAGTAGTATAGATCCATACTATGGCTACACCTTC

D gene: TRBD2
V gene: TRBV7-2
J gene: TRBJ2-7
clone size: NA
CDR3 protein: CASSLGLAVTYEQYF
CDR3 DNA: TGTGCCAGCAGCTTAGGACTAGCGGTTACCTACGAGCAGTACTTC

D gene: NA
V gene: TRBV27
J gene: TRBJ2-2
clone size: NA
CDR3 protein: CASSRGPDRNTGELFF
CDR3 DNA: TGTGCCAGCAGTCGAGGCCCGGACAGAAACACCGGGGAGCTGTTTTTT

D gene: TRBD1
V gene: TRBV11-3
J gene: TRBJ2-2
clone size: NA
CDR3 protein: CASSVGTGSGELFF
CDR3 DNA: TGTGCCAGCAGCGTCGGGACAGGTTCCGGGGAGCTGTTTTTT

D gene: NA
V gene: TRBV6-5
J gene: TRBJ2-7
clone size: NA
CDR3 protein: CASSRGSSGEQYF
CDR3 DNA: TGTGCCAGCAGTCGCGGGTCTTCTGGGGAGCAGTACTTC

D gene: NA
V gene: TRBV29-1
J gene: TRBJ2-1
clone size: NA
CDR3 protein: CSVEVGGQFF
CDR3 DNA: TGCAGCGTTGAAGTTGGCGGGCAGTTCTTC

D gene: NA
V gene: TRBV5-6
J gene: TRBJ2-7
clone size: few
CDR3 protein: CASSLAIPPYEQYF
CDR3 DNA: TGTGCCAGCAGCTTAGCCATTCCGCCCTACGAGCAGTACTTC

D gene: TRBD2
V gene: TRBV5-1
J gene: TRBJ2-5
clone size: NA
CDR3 protein: CASSRGLAGGQETQYF
CDR3 DNA: TGCGCCAGCAGCCGGGGACTAGCGGGGGGGCAAGAGACCCAGTACTTC

D gene: NA
V gene: TRBV30
J gene: TRBJ1-1
clone size: NA
CDR3 protein: CAWRGDRLTEAFF
CDR3 DNA: TGTGCCTGGAGGGGAGACAGGTTGACTGAAGCTTTCTTT

D gene: NA
V gene: TRBV5-1
J gene: TRBJ2-5
clone size: NA
CDR3 protein: CASSFDLQETQYF
CDR3 DNA: TGCGCCAGCAGCTTTGACTTACAAGAGACCCAGTACTTC